This T cell receptor (beta chain) was observed in a study of regulatory T cells in long-lasting Graves disease. Many counts were recorded for this clonotype. To make TCR beta libraries, researchers used iRepertoire HTBI primers and Arm-PCR of CDR3 regions. In TCRdb, the multiplex PCR reads were re-called with MiXCR into one record per CDR3 protein. Altogether around 400,000 distinct CDR3 sequences are present, roughly 15% being singletons, with the ten largest covering about 20%. CDR1 is SNHLY and CDR2 is FYNNEI in the germline V gene. Trimming pared 1 base from V and 12 bases from J, leaving 22 bases between. There are 17 residues in the CDR3. Time point in this sample: newly diagnosed GD, antithyroid drugs for less than 3 months. PBMC-derived RNA was used for the TCR library.

V gene TRBV2 combines with J gene TRBJ1-6; D remains unclear. The sequenced sample was peripheral blood mononuclear cells (PBMCs), obtained at new diagnosis, from a patient treated with antithyroid drugs. This TCR was sampled from a female donor with Graves disease. The CDR3 nucleotides read TGTGCCAGCAGTGAAGACATTGGCCCTCAATCTGAGGAACCCCTCCACTTT. Its translation is CASSEDIGPQSEEPLHF.